The 8 T cell receptor beta chains below all came from one sample that was sequenced in a study of blood T cell repertoires in COVID-19. Libraries were prepared by immunoSEQ multiplex PCR; TCRdb keeps only in-frame clonotypes and omits some of them. The sample carries about 260,000 clones, around 78% recorded once. Sequencing used peripheral blood. These receptors were taken from a man aged 55 to 70 who had recovered from COVID-19.

This sequence joins TRBV19 and TRBJ1-1; tentatively, D is TRBD1 (6 bases). With 2 bases removed from V and 4 bases from J, the gap between germline ends came to 11 bases. The CDR3 length is 14 residues. In germline, CDR1 is LNHDA, CDR2 SQIVND (reference sequence). The CDR3 sequence is CASSITGHVTEAFF. CDR3 DNA sequence: TGTGCCAGTAGTATAACAGGGCATGTCACTGAAGCTTTCTTT.

This chain links TRBV5-1 with TRBJ2-7; 10 bases align to TRBD1. Unmatched junction bases numbered 6, after V lost 0 bases and J lost 6 bases. Germline CDR1 SGHRS, CDR2 YFSETQ. The CDR3 contains 15 residues. The CDR3 reads CASSLGGTGEGEQYF. Here the CDR3 DNA reads TGCGCCAGCAGCTTGGGAGGGACAGGGGAGGGCGAGCAGTACTTC.

Here the CDR3 reads CASSDRQGNTEAFF. For the CDR3, the DNA is TGTGCCAGCTCAGATAGACAGGGAAACACTGAAGCTTTCTTT. The chain carries TRBV18 and TRBJ1-1; 7 bases agree with TRBD1. The CDR3 length is 14 residues. After removal of 5 bases from V and 2 bases from J, the junction contained 5 bases not matched to a gene. Germline V gene lookup returns CDR1 KGHSH and CDR2 LQKENI.

This rearrangement joins TRBV11-2 to TRBJ2-7; perhaps TRBD2 as D (6 bases). The CDR3 spans 15 residues. Deletions cut 4 bases from V and 3 bases from J, with 16 bases between. Germline V CDR1 and CDR2: SGHAT, FQNNGV. The CDR3: CASSYPGTGLYEQYF. DNA of the CDR3: TGTGCCAGCAGCTACCCCGGGACTGGACTCTACGAGCAGTACTTC.

This chain connects TRBV3-1 (or the pseudogene TRBV3-2) to TRBJ2-5; 12 nucleotides line up with TRBD2. The CDR3 is 17 amino acids. CDR1 and CDR2 (germline): LGHDT, YNNKEL (reference sequence). Losses at the gene ends were 1 base for V and 2 bases for J; bases not matched to a gene: 5. CDR3 DNA: TGTGCCAGCAGCCAAGGAGGACTAGCGGGAATTCAAGAGACCCAGTACTTC. This gives the protein CASSQGGLAGIQETQYF.

The chain is built from TRBV10-3 and TRBJ2-1; weak D call: TRBD1 (6 bases). From germline, CDR1 is ENHRY and CDR2 SYGVKD. CDR3 length: 13 residues. V lost 4 bases to trimming and J lost 5 bases, with 9 bases between them. DNA for the CDR3: TGTGCCATCAGTGCACAGGGCAACAATGAGCAGTTCTTC. Its protein product is CAISAQGNNEQFF.

This clone was seen just once. V and J are TRBV18 and TRBJ2-2, with D tentatively TRBD1 (6 bases). Looked up from germline, CDR1 is KGHSH and CDR2 is LQKENI. Trimming removed 0 bases from V and 5 bases from J, with 16 bases in between. This CDR3 is 17 amino acids long. In DNA form, the CDR3 reads TGTGCCAGCTCACCACCGGTACAGGGCCCTATTACCGGGGAGCTGTTTTTT. It specifies CASSPPVQGPITGELFF.

The gene calls are TRBV7-2 and TRBJ1-4; D is possibly TRBD1 (5 bases). Germline V gives CDR1 SGHTA, CDR2 FQGNSA. The CDR3 runs 15 residues. With 1 base removed from V and 5 bases from J, the gap between germline ends came to 11 bases. The CDR3 loop reads CASSLGQGGNEKLFF. The CDR3 nucleotides are TGTGCCAGCAGCTTAGGGCAGGGAGGAAATGAAAAACTGTTTTTT.